A selection of T cell receptor beta chains follows, all from one sample in a study of control samples from healthy donors and cancer patients. Profiling relied on immunoSEQ multiplex PCR, and the TCRdb table lists in-frame clones only, not all of them. The sample contains fewer than 200,000 clones, 85% to 90% of which appear only once. Sequenced material: blood. The source of these receptors is a woman in her twenties or thirties in good health. Each CDR3 is given with its conserved first and last residue. Fields, in order: V gene, D gene, J gene, clone size, CDR3 protein. A D gene is named only where the DNA matches it firmly. The size field is filled for only some rows; it gives once, few, many or a size class.

TRBV6-1,NA,TRBJ1-2,NA,CASSEGSFGNYGYTF
TRBV19,TRBD1,TRBJ2-6,NA,CASSTSWRDRGSTGANVLTF
TRBV29-1,NA,TRBJ2-3,NA,CSAANPQEYF
TRBV25-1,TRBD2,TRBJ2-3,NA,CASSWTSGRGPDTQYF
TRBV11-2,NA,TRBJ2-3,NA,CASSLMGQGITQYF
TRBV4-2,NA,TRBJ1-1,NA,CASSQDGTSEAFF
TRBV27,NA,TRBJ2-1,NA,CASSLKVGGVGSYNEQFF
TRBV9,TRBD1,TRBJ1-1,once,CASSEGGTVNTEAFF
TRBV5-1,TRBD1,TRBJ1-4,NA,CASSSGTGGSSGEKLFF
TRBV19,NA,TRBJ1-1,NA,CASNPRGGEAFF
TRBV6-5,TRBD1,TRBJ1-2,NA,CASSRTGINYGYTF
TRBV13,TRBD2,TRBJ2-5,NA,CASSPGLGARETQYF
TRBV7-9,NA,TRBJ2-2,NA,CASSLGLSANTGELFF
TRBV19,NA,TRBJ2-6,once,CASSMTGRGANVLTF
TRBV15,NA,TRBJ2-1,NA,CATSRDLAGNEQFF
TRBV27,NA,TRBJ2-7,once,CASSPPGGYEQYF
TRBV6-1,TRBD2,TRBJ2-1,NA,CASSDGTNFNEQFF
TRBV7-6,NA,TRBJ2-1,NA,CASSLEASFYNEQFF
TRBV9,NA,TRBJ1-1,NA,CASSVARLGTEAFF
TRBV9,TRBD1,TRBJ1-2,NA,CASSARDSPRTF
TRBV10-2,NA,TRBJ1-1,NA,CASSKPVRGKQNTEAFF
TRBV10-3,NA,TRBJ2-6,NA,CAISVPRIITGLNSGANVLTF
TRBV19,NA,TRBJ2-1,NA,CASKRADALYNEQFF
TRBV9,TRBD2,TRBJ2-3,NA,CASSPRTSGATSTDTQYF
TRBV15,NA,TRBJ2-7,NA,CATSREQALDLTYEQYF
TRBV10-3,NA,TRBJ1-2,NA,CAISEYDNYGYTF
TRBV12-3/TRBV12-4,TRBD1,TRBJ1-2,few,CASTLDRFYGYTF
TRBV7-9,TRBD2,TRBJ2-3,NA,CASSLVWRESPDTQYF
TRBV5-6,TRBD2,TRBJ2-5,NA,CASSQRTSGGRETQYF
TRBV11-3,NA,TRBJ2-2,NA,CASSPNGGNTGELFF
TRBV29-1,TRBD2,TRBJ2-1,NA,CSVVGLAPASNEQFF
TRBV25-1,TRBD1,TRBJ1-1,NA,CASSGQGADTEAFF
TRBV5-5,NA,TRBJ1-5,NA,CASSLAQGFDQPQHF
TRBV3-1/TRBV3-2,TRBD2,TRBJ2-1,NA,CASSQDWTSSYNEQFF
TRBV5-1,NA,TRBJ2-4,once,CASSRDGSKNIQYF
TRBV12-3/TRBV12-4,NA,TRBJ1-5,NA,CASSSLSGQPQHF
TRBV7-7,NA,TRBJ2-1,NA,CASSADREGYNEQFF
TRBV7-9,TRBD1,TRBJ1-6,NA,CASSPGQGARTYNSPLHF
TRBV9,NA,TRBJ2-1,NA,CASSVGDSYNEQFF
TRBV28,NA,TRBJ1-1,NA,CASSFVREANTEAFF
TRBV5-1,NA,TRBJ1-5,NA,CASSLRAGNQPQHF
TRBV10-3,TRBD1,TRBJ1-4,NA,CAARSQGDKLFF
TRBV30,NA,TRBJ1-6,few,CAWSDGGSPLHF
TRBV3-1/TRBV3-2,NA,TRBJ2-2,NA,CASSPVRVASGELFF
TRBV3-1/TRBV3-2,NA,TRBJ2-7,NA,CASSQEMARGEQYF
TRBV27,TRBD1,TRBJ1-1,NA,CASKKTGGGTEAFF
TRBV3-1/TRBV3-2,TRBD1,TRBJ1-2,once,CASSPITEQGAGYGYTF
TRBV28,NA,TRBJ1-2,NA,CASSLTPRNYGYTF
TRBV15,NA,TRBJ2-7,NA,CATSRWDGEQYF
TRBV14,NA,TRBJ1-1,NA,CASSQDHRVTEAFF
TRBV11-1,NA,TRBJ2-3,NA,CASRLTVSTDTQYF
TRBV7-8,NA,TRBJ1-6,NA,CASSLPALGSYNSPLHF
TRBV19,NA,TRBJ1-3,NA,CASRTSPGNTIYF